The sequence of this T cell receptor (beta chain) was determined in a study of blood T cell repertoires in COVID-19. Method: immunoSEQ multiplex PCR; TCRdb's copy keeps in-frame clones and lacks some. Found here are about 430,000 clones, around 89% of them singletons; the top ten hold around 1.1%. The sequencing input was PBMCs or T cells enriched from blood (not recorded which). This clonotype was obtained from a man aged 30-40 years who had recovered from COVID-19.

CDR3 loop: CASSGTSGSFDEQYF. DNA of the CDR3: TGTGCCAGCAGTGGGACTAGCGGGAGTTTCGACGAGCAGTACTTC. J is TRBJ2-7 and V is TRBV28, with TRBD2 matching 14 bases. After removal of 5 bases from V and 5 bases from J, the junction contained 5 bases not matched to a gene. CDR3 length equals 15 residues. In germline, CDR1 is MDHEN, CDR2 SYDVKM.